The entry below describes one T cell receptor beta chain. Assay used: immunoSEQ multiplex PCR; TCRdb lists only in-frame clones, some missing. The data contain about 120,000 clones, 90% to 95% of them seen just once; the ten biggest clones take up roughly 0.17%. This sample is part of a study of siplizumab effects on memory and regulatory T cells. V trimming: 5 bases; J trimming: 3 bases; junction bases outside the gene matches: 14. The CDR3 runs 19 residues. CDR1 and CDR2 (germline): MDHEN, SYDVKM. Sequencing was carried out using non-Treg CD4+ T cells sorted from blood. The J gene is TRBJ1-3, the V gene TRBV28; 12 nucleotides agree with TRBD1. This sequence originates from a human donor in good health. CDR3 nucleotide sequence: TGTGCCAGCAGTCCGTTTAGGGGGACAGGGGGCGTCGGTGGAAACACCATATATTTT. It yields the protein CASSPFRGTGGVGGNTIYF.